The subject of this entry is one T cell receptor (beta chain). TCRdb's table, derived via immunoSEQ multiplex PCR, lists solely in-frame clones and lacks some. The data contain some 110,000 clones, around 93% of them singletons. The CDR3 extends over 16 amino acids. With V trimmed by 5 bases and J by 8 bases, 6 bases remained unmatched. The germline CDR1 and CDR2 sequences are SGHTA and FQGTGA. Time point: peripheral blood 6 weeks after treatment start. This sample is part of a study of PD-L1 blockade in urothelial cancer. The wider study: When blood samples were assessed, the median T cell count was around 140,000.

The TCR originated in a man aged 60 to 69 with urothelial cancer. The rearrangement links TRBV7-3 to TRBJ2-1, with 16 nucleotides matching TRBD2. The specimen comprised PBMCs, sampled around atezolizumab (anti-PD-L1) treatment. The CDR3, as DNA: TGTGCCAGCAGCGCCGGGACTAGCGGGAGGGTTGATGAGCAGTTCTTC. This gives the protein CASSAGTSGRVDEQFF.